These 15 T cell receptor beta chains were all obtained from the same sample, sequenced in a study of blood T cell repertoires in COVID-19 (dated by TCRdb to the early 2020s). Library generation was performed with the immunoSEQ multiplex PCR assay. TCRdb holds this immuneACCESS table with in-frame rearrangements only. Some clones are missing; in checked studies, unresolved V genes explain under half, and the rest has no known cause. This sample gives roughly 75,000 clones in total; approximately 79% of them show up just once. The ten top clones hold 2.6% of the sample. Sequenced input: peripheral blood. These receptors all come from a human donor with acute or convalescent COVID-19. The donor label of this sample is uncertain.

The V call is TRBV9, the J call TRBJ1-6; D perhaps matches TRBD1 (5 bases). Trimming took off 5 bases at V and 9 bases at J, with 15 bases between the two ends. CDR1 and CDR2 from the germline V gene are SGDLS and YYNGEE. The CDR3 contains 14 residues. The CDR3 spells CASRQETQGSPLHF. CDR3 nucleotides: TGTGCCAGCAGACAGGAAACTCAGGGTTCACCCCTCCACTTT.

The chain uses TRBV3-1 (or the pseudogene TRBV3-2) and TRBJ2-6; no clear D. There are 16 residues in the CDR3. CDR1 and CDR2 (germline): LGHDT, YNNKEL (reference sequence). Trimming took off 0 bases at V and 0 bases at J, with 6 bases between the two ends. Here the CDR3 reads CASSQERASGANVLTF. In nucleotides, the CDR3 is TGTGCCAGCAGCCAAGAACGAGCCTCTGGGGCCAACGTCCTGACTTTC.

This chain joins TRBV21-1 and TRBJ2-3; no DNA check was done on the table's D call, TRBD2. TRBV21-1 is a recognized pseudogene. The CDR3 is 12 residues long. For the CDR3, the DNA is TGTGCCAGCAGCAAAGAGAACTATACGCAGTATTTT. Translation: CASSKENYTQYF.

This chain joins TRBV9 and TRBJ2-5; possibly TRBD1 for D (5 bases). V dropped 4 bases and J dropped 1 base, with 17 bases sitting between them. Germline CDR1 and CDR2: SGDLS and YYNGEE. The CDR3 consists of 16 residues. The CDR3 here is CASSSGRGEFQETQYF. In DNA, the CDR3 is TGTGCCAGCAGCTCGGGTAGGGGCGAGTTCCAAGAGACCCAGTACTTC.

The rearrangement links TRBV29-1 to TRBJ2-2, with TRBD2 matching 7 bases. J lost 1 base, V lost 4 bases, and 9 bases had no gene match. Per germline, CDR1 SQVTM and CDR2 ANQGSEA. The CDR3 is made up of 16 amino acids. DNA for the CDR3: TGCAGCGTTGTCCCGGGGGGAGCGGAGAACACCGGGGAGCTGTTTTTT. Its translation: CSVVPGGAENTGELFF.

V gene TRBV15 combines with J gene TRBJ1-4, with 12 bases aligning to TRBD1. Germline assignment: CDR1 LNHNV and CDR2 YYDKDF (reference sequence). The CDR3 runs 16 residues. The ends lost 4 bases at V and 5 bases at J; junction bases unmatched: 5. CDR3 protein: CATSTGTGGANEKLFF. CDR3 DNA: TGTGCCACCAGCACCGGGACAGGGGGCGCGAATGAAAAACTGTTTTTT.

The chain is built from TRBV14 and TRBJ1-1, with D tentatively TRBD1 (6 bases). Trimming removed 2 bases at V and 5 bases at J, with 12 bases between. Germline lookup yields CDR1 SGHDN and CDR2 FVKESK. CDR3 size: 14 residues. The CDR3 protein is CASSQSRGGTEAFF. The CDR3 nucleotides are TGTGCCAGCAGCCAAAGCAGGGGAGGGACTGAAGCTTTCTTT.

V is TRBV11-1 and J is TRBJ1-2; D is undetermined. CDR3 length: 15 residues. The germline gives CDR1 SGHAT, CDR2 FQDESV (reference sequence). V gave up 3 bases and J gave up 3 bases, with 14 bases separating them. This CDR3 reads CASSLEGAGDYGYTF. DNA for the CDR3: TGTGCCAGCAGCTTGGAGGGCGCCGGGGACTATGGCTACACCTTC.

This chain uses TRBV6-5 with TRBJ1-5, with TRBD1 identical over 9 bases. After removal of 2 bases from V and 4 bases from J, the junction contained 6 bases not matched to a gene. CDR1 and CDR2 (germline): MNHEY, SVGAGI. The CDR3 covers 16 residues. The CDR3 region is CASSYTGTGINQPQHF. The CDR3 region has the DNA TGTGCCAGCAGTTACACCGGGACAGGGATAAATCAGCCCCAGCATTTT.

The rearrangement joins TRBV4-2 to TRBJ2-1, with 8 nucleotides matching TRBD2. The CDR3 runs 15 residues. Trimming took 1 base from V and 1 from J; bases not matched to a gene: 0. CDR1 and CDR2 (germline): LGHNA, YNFKEQ. The CDR3 spells CASSQAGGSYNEQFF. The CDR3 DNA sequence: TGTGCCAGCAGCCAAGCGGGGGGGTCCTACAATGAGCAGTTCTTC.

The sample holds one count of this clone. The chain joins TRBV6-5 to TRBJ1-5; tentatively, D is TRBD1 (5 bases). Deletions cut 6 bases from V and 2 bases from J, with 14 bases between. The CDR3 totals 15 residues. The germline gives CDR1 MNHEY, CDR2 SVGAGI. The CDR3 region has the DNA TGTGCCAGCAGGGCCGCGGGGGTTGGCAATCAGCCCCAGCATTTT. It codes for CASRAAGVGNQPQHF.

This clone has more than one count but fewer than ten. This rearrangement joins TRBV12-3 or TRBV12-4 to TRBJ2-7, with 13 positions matching TRBD2. J was trimmed by 5 bases and V by 6 bases; bases with no gene match: 1. This CDR3 contains 13 residues. CDR3 bases: TGTGCCAGCAGGGGACTAGCGGGAAACGAGCAGTACTTC. Its protein product is CASRGLAGNEQYF.

The chain combines TRBV19 with TRBJ2-3; perhaps TRBD1 as D (6 bases). V was cut by 4 bases and J by 5 bases, with 13 bases left in between. The germline gives CDR1 LNHDA, CDR2 SQIVND (reference sequence). The CDR3 is 14 amino acids. CDR3 region: CASSTDRGIDTQYF. As DNA, the CDR3 is TGTGCCAGTAGTACAGATAGGGGGATAGATACGCAGTATTTT.

This clone came up a few times. The chain has TRBV3-1 (or the pseudogene TRBV3-2) and TRBJ2-1, with TRBD2 matching over 13 bases. CDR1 is LGHDT and CDR2 is YNNKEL in the germline V gene (reference sequence). This CDR3 is built from 19 residues. V was clipped by 3 bases and J by 0 bases; unmatched bases: 8. The CDR3 loop is CASSHTILAGGPSYNEQFF. The CDR3 nucleotides are TGTGCCAGCAGCCATACCATACTAGCGGGGGGGCCCTCCTACAATGAGCAGTTCTTC.

This clone was counted once. This chain links TRBV27 with TRBJ2-2; 11 nucleotides match TRBD2. The ends lost 7 bases at V and 6 bases at J; junction bases unmatched: 10. The germline CDR1 and CDR2 sequences are MNHEY and SMNVEV (reference sequence). The CDR3 sequence is 16 residues long. The CDR3 sequence is CASTGSGRAVAGELFF. The CDR3 nucleotides read TGTGCCAGCACCGGTAGCGGGAGGGCCGTCGCCGGGGAGCTGTTTTTT.